Listed below are T cell receptor beta chains from one sample, sequenced in a study of vaccination effects on CD4 cells after COVID-19. No antigen has been identified for these receptors. This table comes from immunoSEQ multiplex PCR, and its TCRdb copy is limited to in-frame clones, with some not included. This table holds 45,000 to 60,000 clones, roughly three quarters found once. This specimen consisted of CD4+ T cells from PBMCs cultured without peptide, obtained after COVID-19 vaccination. Receptor source: a human donor who received a COVID-19 vaccine. The CDR3 runs from the conserved cysteine through the conserved F or W. D genes are given only for firm matches. A clone size is listed for some rows: how often the clone was seen (once, few, many), or a class if it is expanded.

d_gene	abundance	j_gene	v_gene	CDR3aa	CDR3nt
NA	NA	TRBJ2-1	TRBV5-4	CASSSFSWNEQFF	TGTGCCAGCAGCTCCTTCTCCTGGAATGAGCAGTTCTTC
TRBD1	NA	TRBJ2-5	TRBV6-1	CASSDRGPRETQYF	TGTGCCAGCAGTGACAGGGGGCCGAGGGAGACCCAGTACTTC
TRBD1	NA	TRBJ2-5	TRBV6-5	CASSLTGGQETQYF	TGTGCCAGCAGCCTGACAGGGGGGCAAGAGACCCAGTACTTC
NA	NA	TRBJ2-5	TRBV6-5	CASSYSSLAGETQYF	TGTGCCAGCAGTTACTCGAGTCTAGCCGGGGAGACCCAGTACTTC
TRBD2	NA	TRBJ2-3	TRBV4-2	CASSLGLAGVSTDTQYF	TGTGCCAGCAGCCTGGGACTAGCGGGAGTAAGCACAGATACGCAGTATTTT
NA	NA	TRBJ2-3	TRBV24-1	CATGTSRGSTDTQYF	TGTGCCACCGGGACCTCAAGGGGTAGCACAGATACGCAGTATTTT
NA	NA	TRBJ1-5	TRBV18	CASSRYGMRPYQPQHF	TGTGCCAGCTCACGTTACGGCATGAGACCTTATCAGCCCCAGCATTTT
NA	NA	TRBJ2-2	TRBV7-6	CASSSTFPPGELFF	TGTGCCAGCAGCTCGACATTTCCCCCCGGGGAGCTGTTTTTT
TRBD1	few	TRBJ2-5	TRBV5-1	CASSSSGTGDWGWETQYF	TGCGCCAGCAGCTCCTCCGGGACAGGGGATTGGGGCTGGGAGACCCAGTACTTC
NA	NA	TRBJ2-5	TRBV19	CASSPAGTPRETQYF	TGTGCCAGTAGTCCCGCCGGGACGCCGAGGGAGACCCAGTACTTC
TRBD2	NA	TRBJ2-3	TRBV3-1/TRBV3-2	CASRLANTDTQYF	TGTGCCAGCAGACTAGCGAACACAGATACGCAGTATTTT
NA	NA	TRBJ2-4	TRBV25-1	CASSDHSELAKNIQYF	TGTGCCAGCAGTGACCACTCCGAACTAGCCAAAAACATTCAGTACTTC
NA	NA	TRBJ1-5	TRBV19	CASSMFHQGPYQPQHF	TGTGCCAGTAGTATGTTCCACCAGGGGCCATATCAGCCCCAGCATTTT
TRBD1	NA	TRBJ2-4	TRBV19	CASSIKQGPDIQYF	TGTGCCAGTAGTATAAAACAGGGGCCGGACATTCAGTACTTC
TRBD1	NA	TRBJ2-7	TRBV2	CASSEPGQATGYEQYF	TGTGCCAGCAGTGAACCGGGACAGGCTACAGGCTACGAGCAGTACTTC
TRBD2	NA	TRBJ2-1	TRBV4-2	CASSQAGTSGREQFF	TGTGCCAGCAGCCAGGCCGGGACTAGCGGGAGAGAGCAGTTCTTC
TRBD2	NA	TRBJ2-7	TRBV3-1/TRBV3-2	CASRLYASGGGEQYF	TGTGCCAGCAGACTATATGCTAGCGGGGGGGGCGAGCAGTACTTC
TRBD2	NA	TRBJ2-7	TRBV3-1/TRBV3-2	CASSFGTSGGYEQYF	TGTGCCAGCAGCTTCGGGACTAGCGGGGGCTACGAGCAGTACTTC
NA	NA	TRBJ1-5	TRBV10-1	CASTRTEALVRYSNQPQHF	TGCGCCAGCACCAGGACCGAGGCCCTAGTCCGTTATAGCAATCAGCCCCAGCATTTT
NA	NA	TRBJ1-2	TRBV6-6	CASSYRRGAGYTF	TGTGCCAGCAGTTACAGGAGGGGAGCTGGCTACACCTTC
TRBD1	NA	TRBJ2-6	TRBV13	CASRLQGTGANVLTF	TGTGCCAGCAGACTACAGGGGACTGGGGCCAACGTCCTGACTTTC
TRBD2	NA	TRBJ2-3	TRBV7-9	CASSFPRGYTDTQYF	TGTGCCAGCAGCTTTCCGCGGGGGTACACAGATACGCAGTATTTT
TRBD2	NA	TRBJ2-7	TRBV5-1	CASSLILAGSSYEQYF	TGCGCCAGCAGCCTCATACTAGCGGGGAGCTCCTACGAGCAGTACTTC
NA	NA	TRBJ1-3	TRBV19	CASRAEGLGNTIYF	TGTGCCAGTAGGGCCGAGGGCCTTGGAAACACCATATATTTT
TRBD2	NA	TRBJ2-3	TRBV5-4	CASSLGGTSGRTDTQYF	TGTGCCAGCAGCTTGGGGGGGACTAGCGGGAGAACAGATACGCAGTATTTT
TRBD1	NA	TRBJ1-1	TRBV29-1	CSVGWTGDTEAFF	TGCAGCGTTGGTTGGACAGGGGACACTGAAGCTTTCTTT
TRBD1	medium-sized	TRBJ1-1	TRBV30	CAWSTGQGNTEAFF	TGTGCCTGGAGTACGGGACAGGGTAACACTGAAGCTTTCTTT